This T cell receptor (beta chain) was identified during a study of Graves' ophthalmopathy and Graves' hyperthyroidism. Scientists amplified the TCR beta CDR3 regions from RNA transcripts. First-round RT-PCR used HTBI primers; second-round multiplex PCR followed. TCRdb independently ran MiXCR on the multiplex PCR reads; one entry per CDR3 protein. This sample carries about 660,000 distinct CDR3 sequences, about 40% of them seen once, and the ten largest clones take more than 3%. The germline V gene encodes CDR1 SGHTS and CDR2 YDEGEE. The germline V and J ends were trimmed by 0 bases and 4 bases, with 11 bases remaining between them. The CDR3 has 15 residues. All donors with ophthalmopathy were recorded as having moderate-to-severe activity, CAS ≥3, NOSPECS ≥4 and a duration under 3 months. The source of the PBMCs was 8.5 to 10 ml of fresh peripheral blood. General study findings and limits: Ophthalmopathy could be told apart from stable hyperthyroidism by a 13-signature model (approximately 91% sensitivity, 80% to 84% specificity).

This clonotype was seen many times. What it binds is not known. Sequencing input: peripheral blood. The chain links TRBV5-8 to TRBJ1-3; TRBD1 is a possible D gene (5 bases). The sequence was obtained from an adult man with Graves' ophthalmopathy. The DNA for the CDR3 is TGTGCCAGCAGCTTGGGCGACAGACTAGGAAACACCATATATTTT. Protein sequence: CASSLGDRLGNTIYF.